These 31 T cell receptor beta chains came from one sample sequenced in a study of blood T cell repertoires in COVID-19. Assay used: immunoSEQ multiplex PCR; TCRdb lists only in-frame clones, some missing. The sample lists 78,000 or so clones, about four fifths occurring once. Sequencing input: peripheral blood. The receptor set was obtained from a human donor in a cohort sampled during active COVID-19.

The V and J genes are TRBV5-6 and TRBJ1-1; possible D gene TRBD1, 6 bases. Germline loops: CDR1 SGHDT, CDR2 YYEEEE. The CDR3 sequence is 18 residues long. Between the trimmed V and J ends, which lost 0 bases and 1 base, there was a span of 19 bases. Here the CDR3 DNA reads TGTGCCAGCAGCTTGGTTGGACAGAACGTAGGGGGGAACACTGAAGCTTTCTTT. Residues: CASSLVGQNVGGNTEAFF.

The chain has TRBV18 and TRBJ2-3; 8 bases line up with TRBD1. V trimming: 5 bases; J trimming: 11 bases; junction bases outside the gene matches: 15. The CDR3 is 15 amino acids. Looked up from germline, CDR1 is KGHSH and CDR2 is LQKENI. The CDR3 nucleotides are TGTGCCAGCTCAGCGACAGGGGACCGGCAATATGGGCAGTATTTT. It yields the protein CASSATGDRQYGQYF.

This chain links TRBV5-1 with TRBJ2-7; a possible D gene is TRBD1 (5 bases). CDR1 and CDR2 (germline): SGHRS, YFSETQ. The CDR3 consists of 14 residues. V gave up 2 bases and J gave up 6 bases, with 15 bases separating them. CDR3 amino acids: CASSFTSDRREQYF. CDR3 in DNA: TGCGCCAGCAGCTTTACTTCAGACAGACGCGAGCAGTACTTC.

The chain is built from TRBV5-4 and TRBJ2-2; TRBD1 is a possible D gene (5 bases). CDR1 SGHNT and CDR2 YYREEE come from the germline V gene (reference sequence). The CDR3 sequence is 13 residues long. V was cut by 4 bases and J by 6 bases, with 10 bases left in between. The chain's CDR3 is CASSPGFAGELFF. CDR3 DNA: TGTGCCAGCAGCCCAGGGTTTGCCGGGGAGCTGTTTTTT.

This clone occurred a few times. The CDR3 region is CASSPGIHYGYTF. As DNA, the CDR3 is TGTGCCAGTAGCCCAGGGATTCACTATGGCTACACCTTC. The chain uses TRBV19 and TRBJ1-2; possible D gene TRBD1, 5 bases. From germline, CDR1 is LNHDA and CDR2 SQIVND (reference sequence). V was pared by 6 bases and J by 3 bases, with 11 bases between. This CDR3 region has 13 residues. The full variable domain, with the rest looked up from reference TRBV19 and TRBJ1-2, is DGGITQSPKYLFRKEGQNVTLSCEQNLNHDAMYWYRQDPGQGLRLIYYSQIVNDFQKGDIAEGYSVSREKKESFPLTVTSAQKNPTAFYLCASSPGIHYGYTFGSGTRLTVV.

The J gene is TRBJ2-3, the V gene TRBV11-3; 10 bases are a match to TRBD2. Trimming at V came to 4 bases and at J to 2 bases, leaving 6 bases not matched to a gene. The germline gives CDR1 SGHNT, CDR2 YENEEA. The CDR3 totals 16 residues. The CDR3 region has the DNA TGTGCCAGCAGCTCCTTAGCGGGGGGAGCCACAGATACGCAGTATTTT. Its protein is CASSSLAGGATDTQYF.

The rearrangement joins TRBV18 to TRBJ2-5; D remains ambiguous. CDR1 is KGHSH, CDR2 LQKENI, per germline. The CDR3 extends over 14 amino acids. V shed 4 bases and J shed 1 base, with 10 bases lying between them. In DNA, the CDR3 is TGTGCCAGCTCACTATCTGCGGCCCAAGAGACCCAGTACTTC. Amino acid sequence: CASSLSAAQETQYF.

The chain employs TRBV5-1 and TRBJ2-5; D may be TRBD2 (6 bases). The germline V gene has CDR1 SGHRS and CDR2 YFSETQ. The CDR3 length is 15 residues. V lost 5 bases to trimming and J lost 2 bases, with 16 bases between them. CDR3 in DNA: TGCGCCAGCAGACCGGGACTCCTCATACAAGAGACCCAGTACTTC. This sequence encodes CASRPGLLIQETQYF.

The DNA for the CDR3 is TGCGCCAGCAGCCTGAACCGGGACATACGCTCCTACGAGCAGTACTTC. Translated: CASSLNRDIRSYEQYF. The rearrangement links TRBV5-1 to TRBJ2-7; possibly TRBD1 for D (6 bases). The CDR3 covers 16 residues. The germline gives CDR1 SGHRS, CDR2 YFSETQ. Trimming removed 4 bases at V and 0 bases at J, with 17 bases between.

This clone was seen once. The V call is TRBV7-3, the J call TRBJ2-2; unclear D gene. Germline V CDR1 and CDR2: SGHTA, FQGTGA. The CDR3 consists of 14 residues. V lost 4 bases and J 1 base, leaving 7 bases between the germline ends. Here the CDR3 reads CASSWSRNTGELFF. The CDR3 DNA sequence: TGTGCCAGCAGCTGGAGCAGGAACACCGGGGAGCTGTTTTTT.

The V call is TRBV19, the J call TRBJ2-5; 9 bases are shared with TRBD1. The CDR3 contains 13 residues. Germline V gene lookup returns CDR1 LNHDA and CDR2 SQIVND (reference sequence). J lost 7 bases, V lost 4 bases, and 4 bases had no gene match. The CDR3 DNA is TGTGCCAGTAGTACGGGACAGGGAGGGACCCAGTACTTC. Translation: CASSTGQGGTQYF.

J is TRBJ2-5 and V is TRBV19, with a weak D call TRBD1 (5 bases). Per the germline V gene, CDR1 is LNHDA and CDR2 is SQIVND (reference sequence). This CDR3 has 13 residues. Trimming pared 5 bases from V and 1 base from J, leaving 8 bases between. The CDR3, as DNA: TGTGCCAGTAGTCAGGGTGCCCAAGAGACCCAGTACTTC. This translates into CASSQGAQETQYF.

The J gene is TRBJ2-5, the V gene TRBV7-2, with D maybe TRBD1 (5 bases). The germline V gene encodes CDR1 SGHTA and CDR2 FQGNSA. The CDR3 sequence is 14 residues long. The V and J ends lost 7 bases and 2 bases respectively, with 14 bases between them. This CDR3 reads CASKRGPSQETQYF. The CDR3 bases are TGTGCCAGCAAAAGGGGCCCCTCTCAAGAGACCCAGTACTTC.

CDR3 coding DNA: TGTGCCAGCAGCCAGCGACAGGGTGCCTACAATGAGCAGTTCTTC. This encodes CASSQRQGAYNEQFF. V is TRBV11-3 and J is TRBJ2-1, with 7 bases identical to TRBD1. This CDR3 spans 15 amino acids. The germline gives CDR1 SGHNT, CDR2 YENEEA. Trimming removed 5 bases from V and 2 bases from J; junction bases left unmatched: 6.

This clone turned up a few times. This chain uses TRBV2 with TRBJ2-3; 7 nucleotides match TRBD1. Trimming removed 6 bases from V and 2 bases from J; junction bases left unmatched: 14. CDR1 SNHLY and CDR2 FYNNEI come from the germline V gene. This CDR3 contains 17 residues. CDR3 protein: CASRGGTDRYYTDTQYF. The CDR3 DNA is TGTGCCAGCAGAGGTGGGACAGATCGATACTACACAGATACGCAGTATTTT.

CDR3 residues: CASSQPRQGGEAFF. In nucleotides, the CDR3 is TGTGCCAGCAGCCAACCCCGGCAGGGCGGTGAAGCTTTCTTT. The chain joins TRBV5-6 to TRBJ1-1; weak D call: TRBD1 (5 bases). This CDR3 contains 14 residues. Germline values: CDR1 SGHDT, CDR2 YYEEEE. Trimming left V 4 bases short and J 7 bases short, with 17 bases between.

The chain links TRBV19 to TRBJ2-5; D ambiguous. This CDR3 is 13 amino acids long. V was pared by 3 bases and J by 8 bases, with 13 bases between. Germline lookup yields CDR1 LNHDA and CDR2 SQIVND (reference sequence). Here the CDR3 reads CASSIRHLDTQYF. In DNA form, the CDR3 reads TGTGCCAGTAGTATCCGCCACCTAGATACCCAGTACTTC. Based on the CDR3 plus reference TRBV19 and TRBJ2-5, the full variable domain is DGGITQSPKYLFRKEGQNVTLSCEQNLNHDAMYWYRQDPGQGLRLIYYSQIVNDFQKGDIAEGYSVSREKKESFPLTVTSAQKNPTAFYLCASSIRHLDTQYFGPGTRLLVL.

This chain connects TRBV19 to TRBJ2-2; D is ambiguous. The germline V and J ends were trimmed by 3 bases and 8 bases, with 4 bases remaining between them. This CDR3 is 11 amino acids long. Germline V lookup: CDR1 LNHDA, CDR2 SQIVND (reference sequence). The CDR3 loop reads CASSILGELFF. The CDR3 bases are TGTGCCAGTAGTATCTTGGGGGAGCTGTTTTTT.

This rearrangement joins TRBV18 to TRBJ2-6; 10 nucleotides line up with TRBD2. CDR1 KGHSH and CDR2 LQKENI come from the germline V gene. The CDR3 extends over 17 amino acids. V was clipped by 4 bases and J by 2 bases; unmatched bases: 5. Here the CDR3 reads CASSRLAGVTGANVLTF. CDR3 nucleotide sequence: TGTGCCAGCTCACGCCTAGCGGGGGTTACTGGGGCCAACGTCCTGACTTTC. Full variable domain (rest looked up from reference TRBV18 and TRBJ2-6): NAGVMQNPRHLVRRRGQEARLRCSPMKGHSHVYWYRQLPEEGLKFMVYLQKENIIDESGMPKERFSAEFPKEGPSILRIQQVVRGDSAAYFCASSRLAGVTGANVLTFGAGSRLTVL.

The rearrangement joins TRBV30 to TRBJ1-4; D not resolved. Germline loops: CDR1 GTSNPN, CDR2 SVGIG (reference sequence). The CDR3 loop spans 13 amino acids. Trimming stripped 4 bases from V and 8 bases from J, with 14 bases between. CDR3 sequence reads: CAWIPRDEEKLFF. The CDR3 DNA follows: TGTGCCTGGATTCCACGGGATGAGGAAAAACTGTTTTTT. The full variable domain, in which reference TRBV30 and TRBJ1-4 provide the parts outside the CDR3, is SQTIHQWPATLVQPVGSPLSLECTVEGTSNPNLYWYRQAAGRGLQLLFYSVGIGQISSEVPQNLSASRPQDRQFILSSKKLLLSDSGFYLCAWIPRDEEKLFFGSGTQLSVL.

The J gene is TRBJ2-3, the V gene TRBV5-1; D is possibly TRBD1 (7 bases). In germline, CDR1 is SGHRS, CDR2 YFSETQ. The CDR3 has 15 residues. The V gene lost 4 bases and the J gene lost 4 bases, with 16 bases spanning the gap. For the CDR3, the DNA is TGCGCCAGCAGCGGGGGGACAGTGGTTTCAGATACGCAGTATTTT. This sequence encodes CASSGGTVVSDTQYF.

V gene TRBV18 combines with J gene TRBJ2-7; 9 nucleotides align to TRBD2. The germline V gene has CDR1 KGHSH and CDR2 LQKENI. The CDR3 loop spans 15 amino acids. With 3 bases clipped from V and 2 bases from J, the junction kept 5 bases outside the gene matches. Written as DNA, the CDR3 is TGTGCCAGCTCACCGAAGCAGCGGGGGGCCTACGAGCAGTACTTC. It codes for CASSPKQRGAYEQYF.

The chain combines TRBV6-6 with TRBJ1-1; a possible D gene is TRBD1 (5 bases). Deletions cut 7 bases from V and 2 bases from J, with 11 bases between. The CDR3 sequence is 13 residues long. Germline loops: CDR1 MNHNY, CDR2 SVGAGI (reference sequence). The CDR3 DNA is TGTGCCAGCACCGGGACTCCAAACACTGAAGCTTTCTTT. As protein: CASTGTPNTEAFF.

The chain carries TRBV2 and TRBJ2-3, with 8 bases aligning to TRBD2. Losses at the gene ends were 4 bases for V and 1 base for J; bases not matched to a gene: 7. The CDR3 totals 16 residues. Germline V gives CDR1 SNHLY, CDR2 FYNNEI. The DNA for the CDR3 is TGTGCCAGCAGTGGGCACGGGAGGGCCGGCACAGATACGCAGTATTTT. This gives the protein CASSGHGRAGTDTQYF.

This sequence joins TRBV5-4 and TRBJ2-3, with 12 bases lining up with TRBD2. Losses at the gene ends were 4 bases for V and 0 bases for J; bases not matched to a gene: 6. Germline V gene lookup returns CDR1 SGHNT and CDR2 YYREEE (reference sequence). The CDR3 is made up of 17 amino acids. CDR3 region: CASSPGGLAGSTDTQYF. The CDR3, as DNA: TGTGCCAGCAGCCCCGGCGGACTAGCGGGGAGCACAGATACGCAGTATTTT.

The CDR3 DNA is TGTGCCAGCAGCTCCGGTGAAGCCTCGGGCACAGATACGCAGTATTTT. This sequence encodes CASSSGEASGTDTQYF. The V call is TRBV7-3, the J call TRBJ2-3; no clear D. Deletions cut 4 bases from V and 1 base from J, with 15 bases between. This CDR3 is built from 16 residues. Germline CDR1 is SGHTA and CDR2 is FQGTGA. Variable domain in full (rest from reference TRBV7-3 and TRBJ2-3): GAGVSQTPSNKVTEKGKYVELRCDPISGHTALYWYRQSLGQGPEFLIYFQGTGAADDSGLPNDRFFAVRPEGSVSTLKIQRTERGDSAVYLCASSSGEASGTDTQYFGPGTRLTVL.

In DNA, the CDR3 is TGTGCCAGCAGCGTCCAGGGTACCGGGGAGCTGTTTTTT. Residues: CASSVQGTGELFF. The J gene is TRBJ2-2, the V gene TRBV9, with D possibly being TRBD1 (5 bases). Germline CDR1 reads SGDLS; CDR2 reads YYNGEE. CDR3 size: 13 residues. V was cut by 2 bases and J by 5 bases, with 7 bases left in between.

V usage is TRBV24-1 and J usage is TRBJ1-5; TRBD1 might be the D (5 bases). Between the trimmed V and J ends, which lost 3 bases and 4 bases, there was a span of 24 bases. CDR1 KGHDR and CDR2 SFDVKD come from the germline V gene. CDR3 length equals 19 residues. CDR3 DNA: TGTGCCACCAGTGATCTGGACGGGAGCGACTATAGGGGAAATCAGCCCCAGCATTTT. This gives the protein CATSDLDGSDYRGNQPQHF.

The chain joins TRBV7-4 to TRBJ2-4; D not certain. V lost 3 bases, J lost 1 base, and 16 bases lay in between. The length of the CDR3 is 17 residues. CDR1 is SGHVT and CDR2 is SQSDAQ in the germline V gene. The CDR3 DNA follows: TGTGCCAGCAGCTTGGGCCCCCGCTTCCTGGCCAAAAACATTCAGTACTTC. It specifies CASSLGPRFLAKNIQYF.

A single count supports this clone. The J gene is TRBJ2-3, the V gene TRBV9; weak D call: TRBD2 (5 bases). Germline V gives CDR1 SGDLS, CDR2 YYNGEE. The CDR3 consists of 16 residues. V lost 0 bases to trimming and J lost 5 bases, with 16 bases between them. CDR3 sequence: CASSVGAGTLLDTQYF. The CDR3 nucleotides read TGTGCCAGCAGCGTAGGTGCGGGCACCCTCCTAGATACGCAGTATTTT.

The chain carries TRBV5-1 and TRBJ2-1, with 9 bases that match TRBD2. The CDR3 has 14 residues. The junction had 3 bases not matched to a gene; V was cut back by 0 bases and J by 8 bases. CDR1 is SGHRS, CDR2 YFSETQ, per germline. CDR3 in DNA: TGCGCCAGCAGCTTGGCTAGCGGGAATGATGAGCAGTTCTTC. Encoded protein: CASSLASGNDEQFF.